One sample yielded the 6 T cell receptor beta chains listed below, sequenced in a study of T cell repertoires in cytomegalovirus infection. One entry per CDR3 protein, called by TCRdb with MiXCR from the reads. The sample records 450,000 to 600,000 distinct CDR3 sequences, under 55% being singletons. No antigen has been identified for these receptors. This material consisted of cultured PBMCs, taken from culture after CMV antigen stimulation. The receptors stem from a human donor in good health (CMV status not recorded). Some clones in this sample may be carry-over from other donors' samples.

This clonotype was counted between two and nine times. This rearrangement joins TRBV7-9 to TRBJ2-7; a weak D match, TRBD2 (7 bases). CDR1 is SEHNR and CDR2 is FQNEAQ in the germline V gene (reference sequence). Trimming removed 5 bases at V and 0 bases at J, with 20 bases between. This CDR3 comprises 17 residues. CDR3 amino acids: CASSAGWGGAFSYEQYF. Here the CDR3 DNA reads TGTGCCAGCAGCGCAGGTTGGGGGGGGGCCTTCTCCTACGAGCAGTACTTC. The full variable domain, with the rest looked up from reference TRBV7-9 and TRBJ2-7, is DTGVSQNPRHKITKRGQNVTFRCDPISEHNRLYWYRQTLGQGPEFLTYFQNEAQLEKSRLLSDRFSAERPKGSFSTLEIQRTEQGDSAMYLCASSAGWGGAFSYEQYFGPGTRLTVT.

V gene TRBV4-2 combines with J gene TRBJ2-1, with D possibly TRBD2 on 5 matching bases. V lost 2 bases and J 7 bases, leaving 15 bases between the germline ends. Germline lookup yields CDR1 LGHNA and CDR2 YNFKEQ. This CDR3 spans 15 amino acids. For the CDR3, the DNA is TGTGCCAGCAGCCAAAGATTACTCCCGGGGAATGAGCAGTTCTTC. It translates to CASSQRLLPGNEQFF.

V is TRBV6-2 or TRBV6-3 and J is TRBJ2-2, with TRBD2 matching 10 bases. This CDR3 has 17 residues. Germline CDR1 is MNHEY and CDR2 is SVGEGT. V trimming: 6 bases; J trimming: 3 bases; junction bases outside the gene matches: 10. CDR3 DNA sequence: TGTGCCAGCAGACCTAGCGGGAGCTCGCGGCACACCGGGGAGCTGTTTTTT. Translated: CASRPSGSSRHTGELFF.

V usage is TRBV18 and J usage is TRBJ1-4; TRBD1 is a possible D gene (5 bases). The CDR3 covers 16 residues. Per germline, CDR1 KGHSH and CDR2 LQKENI. V lost 4 bases to trimming and J lost 3 bases, with 15 bases between them. The CDR3 DNA reads as TGTGCCAGCTCACTCGGGGGGGATGCGGCTAATGAAAAACTGTTTTTT. Translation gives CASSLGGDAANEKLFF.

The CDR3 DNA reads as TGTGCCAGCAGCTTACGCTGGGGGGGGGGGGATACGCAGTATTTT. Translated, it gives CASSLRWGGGDTQYF. The chain is built from TRBV7-2 and TRBJ2-3; 7 nucleotides match TRBD2. The CDR3 extends over 15 amino acids. CDR1 SGHTA and CDR2 FQGNSA come from the germline V gene. With 2 bases clipped from V and 6 bases from J, the junction kept 8 bases outside the gene matches.

The chain recombines TRBV5-6 with TRBJ2-2; a possible D gene is TRBD2 (5 bases). The V gene's germline CDR1 is SGHDT and CDR2 YYEEEE. This CDR3 spans 17 amino acids. V lost 4 bases to trimming and J lost 4 bases, with 20 bases between them. The CDR3: CASSPRTGGPSTGELFF. The DNA of the CDR3 is TGTGCCAGCAGCCCCCGGACTGGTGGGCCGTCCACCGGGGAGCTGTTTTTT.